One and the same sample provided the 15 T cell receptor beta chains below, sequenced in a study of cytomegalovirus exposure and HLA in healthy donors. Researchers ran the PCR with 60 Vbeta and 13 Jbeta primers. Only in-frame clones appear in the TCRdb table, and some are missing; sequencing was by immunoSEQ multiplex PCR. In the table there are about 150,000 clones, about four fifths of which are singletons. The sample was PBMCs. These receptors all stem from a man aged 50 to 59 in good health and CMV-seropositive.

The chain links TRBV5-5 to TRBJ2-1, with 9 bases fitting TRBD2. The CDR3 length is 16 residues. CDR1 and CDR2 from the germline V gene are SGHKS and YYEKEE (reference sequence). V was clipped by 2 bases and J by 4 bases; unmatched bases: 7. The chain's CDR3 is CASSFQGGRGYNEQFF. DNA for the CDR3: TGTGCCAGCAGCTTTCAAGGCGGGAGGGGTTACAATGAGCAGTTCTTC.

V gene TRBV5-1 combines with J gene TRBJ2-1; 11 bases are shared with TRBD2. This CDR3 region has 15 residues. Germline assignment: CDR1 SGHRS and CDR2 YFSETQ. Losses at the gene ends were 4 bases for V and 7 bases for J; bases not matched to a gene: 7. In DNA, the CDR3 is TGCGCCAGCAGCGTAGTAGCGGGAGGGCTTAATGAGCAGTTCTTC. It translates to CASSVVAGGLNEQFF.

The CDR3 DNA sequence: TGCGCCAGCAGCCTCCGGGACGGGGGGCAGCCCCAGCATTTT. Translated, it gives CASSLRDGGQPQHF. The chain employs TRBV5-1 and TRBJ1-5, with D tentatively TRBD1 (5 bases). The CDR3 runs to 14 residues. Germline V gene data show CDR1 as SGHRS and CDR2 as YFSETQ. Trimming cost V 4 bases and J 7 bases, with 15 bases left between them.

The chain is built from TRBV28 and TRBJ2-7; 9 bases agree with TRBD1. This CDR3 has 14 amino acids. The germline gives CDR1 MDHEN, CDR2 SYDVKM. V lost 7 bases and J lost 3; bases outside the gene matches: 7. In DNA, the CDR3 is TGTGCCAGCAACAGTTTGGGACAGGGCTACGAGCAGTACTTC. This translates into CASNSLGQGYEQYF. The full variable domain, in which reference TRBV28 and TRBJ2-7 provide the parts outside the CDR3, is DVKVTQSSRYLVKRTGEKVFLECVQDMDHENMFWYRQDPGLGLRLIYFSYDVKMKEKGDIPEGYSVSREKKERFSLILESASTNQTSMYLCASNSLGQGYEQYFGPGTRLTVT.

The J gene is TRBJ1-2, the V gene TRBV13, with D perhaps matching TRBD1 (6 bases). CDR1 and CDR2 (germline): PRHDT, FYEKMQ (reference sequence). The CDR3 covers 15 residues. The V end lost 5 bases, the J end lost 6 bases, and 19 bases lay between the germline ends. The CDR3 nucleotides read TGTGCCAGCAGCGTTGGGACACCCTCTGCGCATGGCTACACCTTC. Translation gives CASSVGTPSAHGYTF. Combining the CDR3 with reference TRBV13 and TRBJ1-2 gives the whole variable domain AAGVIQSPRHLIKEKRETATLKCYPIPRHDTVYWYQQGPGQDPQFLISFYEKMQSDKGSIPDRFSAQQFSDYHSELNMSSLELGDSALYFCASSVGTPSAHGYTFGSGTRLTVV.

This clone was seen just once. The chain carries TRBV28 and TRBJ2-7; possibly TRBD2 for D (5 bases). The CDR3 spans 13 residues. Trimming removed 8 bases from V and 0 bases from J, with 11 bases in between. Per germline, CDR1 MDHEN and CDR2 SYDVKM. In DNA form, the CDR3 reads TGTGCCAGCGTGGACTTTAGCTCCTACGAGCAGTACTTC. Residues: CASVDFSSYEQYF.

The rearrangement links TRBV2 to TRBJ2-1; the match to TRBD2 covers 11 bases. The trim removed 7 bases at V and 3 bases at J, leaving 5 bases unmatched. Germline V gives CDR1 SNHLY, CDR2 FYNNEI. This CDR3 is built from 15 residues. CDR3 region: CASKNSGRDYNEQFF. For the CDR3, the DNA is TGTGCCAGCAAGAATAGCGGGAGGGACTACAATGAGCAGTTCTTC.

In this sample, this clone turned up a few times. The V gene is TRBV27, the J gene TRBJ1-1, with D perhaps matching TRBD1 (5 bases). The ends were cut back, 6 bases at V and 0 bases at J, with 17 bases in the middle. This CDR3 spans 16 amino acids. Germline V gene sequence: CDR1 MNHEY, CDR2 SMNVEV (reference sequence). CDR3: CASRSWGVVLNTEAFF. For the CDR3, the DNA is TGTGCCAGCAGATCGTGGGGGGTAGTCTTGAACACTGAAGCTTTCTTT.

This chain joins TRBV23-1 and TRBJ1-6; no definite D call. TRBV23-1 is noted as an ORF with a role that remains uncertain. The length of the CDR3 is 14 residues. The CDR3 region has the DNA TGCGCAGAAAGTCAGGAGGTTTATAATTCACCCCTCCACTTT. The encoded protein is CAESQEVYNSPLHF.

The J gene is TRBJ2-7, the V gene TRBV27; D not certain. Germline loops: CDR1 MNHEY, CDR2 SMNVEV (reference sequence). The V end lost 9 bases, the J end lost 3 bases, and 18 bases lay between the germline ends. The CDR3 spans 14 residues. For the CDR3, the DNA is TGTGCCAGTTCCCCCCGCGGAAAGCGCTACGAGCAGTACTTC. Its translation is CASSPRGKRYEQYF.

The genes are TRBV4-1 and TRBJ2-1; 8 bases fit TRBD2. The CDR3 loop spans 18 amino acids. The V gene's germline CDR1 is MGHRA and CDR2 YSYEKL. The V gene end was trimmed by 4 bases and the J gene end by 7 bases; junction bases not matched to a gene: 18. This CDR3 is CASSPGGWNVASGNEQFF. CDR3 DNA sequence: TGCGCCAGCAGCCCCGGCGGATGGAACGTGGCTAGCGGGAATGAGCAGTTCTTC.

The rearrangement joins TRBV21-1 to TRBJ2-3; TRBD2 is taken as the D call from the table, unchecked against the DNA. TRBV21-1 is classified as a pseudogene. This CDR3 spans 16 amino acids. The CDR3 region has the DNA TGTGCCAGCAGCAATCGACTAGCGGCTAGCACAGATACGCAGTATTTT. Encoded protein: CASSNRLAASTDTQYF.

This clone has only a few counts. CDR3 DNA: TGTGCCAGCAGCCTAACACTAGCGGGAGAAGAGACCCAGTACTTC. Translation: CASSLTLAGEETQYF. This chain uses TRBV5-4 with TRBJ2-5; 11 bases map to TRBD2. The CDR3 is 15 amino acids. V lost 4 bases to trimming and J lost 3 bases; unmatched junction nucleotides: 5. Germline-derived CDR1 and CDR2 are SGHNT and YYREEE (reference sequence).

CDR3 nucleotide sequence: TGTGCCAGCAGTGATCTGACAGGGTTCAACGAGCAGTACTTC. Translated: CASSDLTGFNEQYF. The rearrangement links TRBV25-1 to TRBJ2-5, with 7 bases that match TRBD1. TRBJ2-7 explains the end of the DNA better; the J call may be wrong. This CDR3 is 14 amino acids long. Germline V gene sequence: CDR1 MGHDK, CDR2 SYGVNS.

The chain joins TRBV18 to TRBJ1-2, with D perhaps TRBD1 (5 bases). From germline, CDR1 is KGHSH and CDR2 LQKENI. The CDR3 has 13 residues. Trimming removed 3 bases at V and 8 bases at J, with 13 bases between. CDR3 residues: CASSPLSQEGYTF. Written as DNA, the CDR3 is TGTGCCAGCTCACCGCTTTCACAGGAAGGCTACACCTTC.